Only a few counts were recorded for the clone carrying this T cell receptor (beta chain). Method: immunoSEQ multiplex PCR; TCRdb's copy keeps in-frame clones and lacks some. The repertoire has 80,000 or so clones, roughly 89% of them found once; the top ten carry less than 7%. Trimming pared 5 bases from V and 3 bases from J, leaving 17 bases between. This CDR3 spans 16 amino acids. Germline CDR1 and CDR2: SEHNR and FQNEAQ (reference sequence). This sample was taken from a study of control samples from healthy donors and cancer patients. This clonotype originated in a man between 45 and 60 years old in good health. Sequenced sample: blood. This chain links TRBV7-9 with TRBJ2-1, with D hard to call. CDR3 DNA: TGTGCCAGCAGCCCCCGACGGAGTTCTGGCTACAATGAGCAGTTCTTC. Encoded protein: CASSPRRSSGYNEQFF.